This T cell receptor beta chain was profiled in a study of blood T cell repertoires in COVID-19. The repertoire was sequenced with immunoSEQ multiplex PCR; TCRdb's copy has only in-frame clones and lacks some. The profile shows roughly 240,000 clones, approximately 90% of them singletons. The CDR3 has 13 amino acids. The germline V and J ends were trimmed by 1 base and 5 bases, with 6 bases remaining between them. Germline V gene sequence: CDR1 MNHNS, CDR2 SASEGT. The chain joins TRBV6-1 to TRBJ1-5; D is uncertain. Sequenced: PBMCs or T cells enriched from blood (not recorded which). The TCR originated in a man in his fifties who had been exposed to COVID-19. CDR3 residues: CASSEVLDQPQHF. CDR3 nucleotide sequence: TGTGCCAGCAGTGAAGTTCTTGATCAGCCCCAGCATTTT.